This T cell receptor beta chain was sequenced during a study of blood T cell repertoires in COVID-19. Turning to the study itself: Samples came from the United States, Italy and Spain, spanning acute and convalescent COVID-19. Nucleic acid was either cDNA or gDNA, and it came from T cells, B-cell-depleted T cells, or PBMCs.

Original analysis: Nucleated cell counts were estimated from reference gene primer amplification. The method was immunoSEQ multiplex PCR; TCRdb's version includes in-frame clones alone and lacks a portion of them. V and J calls and clone size are those listed in that table; D and trimming were worked out from the DNA. The sample consists of about 150,000 clones, about four fifths of them appearing once. The CDR3 is made up of 13 amino acids. Germline CDR1 and CDR2: MNHEY and SVGAGI. Trimming stripped 4 bases from V and 8 bases from J, with 14 bases between. The chain employs TRBV6-5 and TRBJ1-2, with D perhaps matching TRBD1 (5 bases). This receptor was taken from a human donor with acute or convalescent COVID-19. The donor label of this sample is uncertain. Sequenced input: peripheral blood. In DNA form, the CDR3 reads TGTGCCAGCAGTTTTTCCAGGGCGGCCGGCTACACCTTC. Translated, it gives CASSFSRAAGYTF.